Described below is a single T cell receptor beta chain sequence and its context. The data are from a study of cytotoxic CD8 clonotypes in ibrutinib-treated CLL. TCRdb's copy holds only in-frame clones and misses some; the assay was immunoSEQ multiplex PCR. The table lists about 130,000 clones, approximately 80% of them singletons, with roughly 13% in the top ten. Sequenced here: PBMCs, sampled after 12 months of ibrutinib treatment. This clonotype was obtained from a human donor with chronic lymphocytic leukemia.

Here the CDR3 DNA reads TGTGCCAGCTCACCAATTTTCGACTCTGGACCAGGCACTGAAGCTTTCTTT. It is translated as CASSPIFDSGPGTEAFF. The chain employs TRBV18 and TRBJ1-1, with D unresolved. CDR1 is KGHSH, CDR2 LQKENI, per germline. V was pared by 2 bases and J by 4 bases, with 20 bases between. The CDR3 has 17 amino acids.